The rows below give T cell receptor beta chains drawn from one sample of a study. TCRdb re-analysed the reads in MiXCR, keeping a single row per CDR3 protein. The sample gives about 4,500 distinct CDR3 sequences, about 8.3% of which show up once; 8.5% to 9.5% is in the top ten. Specimen: CD4+ T cells from synovial fluid. Receptors originate from a human donor with rheumatoid arthritis. The CDR3 runs from the conserved cysteine through the conserved F or W. Fields, in order: clone size, V gene, J gene, D gene, CDR3 DNA, CDR3 protein. A D gene is named only where the DNA matches it firmly. The size field is filled for only some rows; it gives once, few, many or a size class.

size: large; V: TRBV5-5; J: TRBJ2-3; D: NA; DNA: TGTGCCAGCAGCTTGAATGTCGGGACAGATACGCAGTATTTT; CDR3: CASSLNVGTDTQYF
size: medium-sized; V: TRBV28; J: TRBJ2-7; D: NA; DNA: TGTGCCAGCAGTCCAGACAGTTACGAGCAGTACTTC; CDR3: CASSPDSYEQYF
size: many; V: TRBV11-2; J: TRBJ2-5; D: TRBD2; DNA: TGTGCCAGCAGCTTAGGCCTAGCGGGACAGGAGACCCAGTACTTC; CDR3: CASSLGLAGQETQYF
size: few; V: TRBV7-9; J: TRBJ1-1; D: NA; DNA: TGTGCCAGCACCCATTTGTCGAACACTGAAGCTTTCTTT; CDR3: CASTHLSNTEAFF
size: large; V: TRBV4-1; J: TRBJ2-1; D: NA; DNA: TGCGCCAGCAGCCAAGATCCCGGGGGCTCCTACAATGAGCAGTTCTTC; CDR3: CASSQDPGGSYNEQFF
size: medium-sized; V: TRBV12-3/TRBV12-4; J: TRBJ2-3; D: NA; DNA: TGTGCCAGCAGTTCGAGGACAGCTTCTAGCACAGATACGCAGTATTTT; CDR3: CASSSRTASSTDTQYF
size: medium-sized; V: TRBV7-8; J: TRBJ1-6; D: NA; DNA: TGTGCCAGCAGCTTAGGACAGCTGAATTCACCCCTCCACTTT; CDR3: CASSLGQLNSPLHF
size: many; V: TRBV5-1; J: TRBJ2-7; D: NA; DNA: TGCGCCAGCAGCTTGGCCTTAGCGACGGCGAGCTCCTACGAGCAGTACTTC; CDR3: CASSLALATASSYEQYF
size: NA; V: TRBV30; J: TRBJ2-2; D: NA; DNA: TGTGCCTGGAGTGTTAGGGGGGCGAGCGCCGGGGAGCTGTTTTTT; CDR3: CAWSVRGASAGELFF
size: medium-sized; V: TRBV2; J: TRBJ2-7; D: NA; DNA: TGTGCCAGCAGCCGGGACAAAACCTACGAGCAGTACTTC; CDR3: CASSRDKTYEQYF
size: many; V: TRBV11-2; J: TRBJ2-3; D: TRBD2; DNA: TGTGCCAGCAGTAGGCTAGCGGGAGGAAATACGCAGTATTTT; CDR3: CASSRLAGGNTQYF
size: many; V: TRBV20-1; J: TRBJ1-3; D: NA; DNA: TGCAGTGCCAGGACGACTGGAAACACCATATATTTT; CDR3: CSARTTGNTIYF
size: many; V: TRBV4-1; J: TRBJ2-3; D: TRBD2; DNA: TGCGCCAGCAGCCAAGGTCTGGCGGGAGGGGCAGATACGCAGTATTTT; CDR3: CASSQGLAGGADTQYF
size: few; V: TRBV29-1; J: TRBJ2-3; D: TRBD2; DNA: TGCAGCGTTGCGGCACTAGCGGGAAGAGATACGCAGTATTTT; CDR3: CSVAALAGRDTQYF
size: medium-sized; V: TRBV19; J: TRBJ1-5; D: NA; DNA: TGTGCCAGTAGCACAGGCCCGAATCAGCCCCAGCATTTT; CDR3: CASSTGPNQPQHF
size: many; V: TRBV6-1; J: TRBJ2-3; D: NA; DNA: TGTGCCAGCAGTGATCCGGGCACAGATACGCAGTATTTT; CDR3: CASSDPGTDTQYF
size: medium-sized; V: TRBV6-5; J: TRBJ2-1; D: TRBD2; DNA: TGTGCCAGTAGGACTAGCCACTCCTACAATGAGCAGTTCTTC; CDR3: CASRTSHSYNEQFF
size: medium-sized; V: TRBV7-6; J: TRBJ2-5; D: TRBD2; DNA: TGTGCCAGCAGCTTAGGACTAGCGGGAACTCAAGAGACCCAGTACTTC; CDR3: CASSLGLAGTQETQYF
size: few; V: TRBV30; J: TRBJ2-3; D: NA; DNA: TGTGCCTGGGAGAAAGGGGCCAAGCGAGGTACGCAGTATTTT; CDR3: CAWEKGAKRGTQYF
size: many; V: TRBV19; J: TRBJ2-7; D: NA; DNA: TGTGCCAGTAGTACCGGACAGTCTATCGACGAGCAGTACTTC; CDR3: CASSTGQSIDEQYF
size: few; V: TRBV6-5; J: TRBJ2-5; D: NA; DNA: TGTGCCAGCAGTCGGGACGCCAGAGAGACCCAGTACTTC; CDR3: CASSRDARETQYF
size: NA; V: TRBV3-1; J: TRBJ2-1; D: TRBD1; DNA: TGTGCCAGCAGCCAAGATGCGGGGACAGGACCGCTCTCCTACAATGAGCAGTTCTTC; CDR3: CASSQDAGTGPLSYNEQFF
size: many; V: TRBV28; J: TRBJ2-7; D: NA; DNA: TGTGCCAGCAGTCTAGAGGCAGGATTAGCCTACGAGCAGTACTTC; CDR3: CASSLEAGLAYEQYF
size: medium-sized; V: TRBV25-1; J: TRBJ2-1; D: NA; DNA: TGTGCCAGCAGTGCATGGTATGAGCAGTTCTTC; CDR3: CASSAWYEQFF
size: medium-sized; V: TRBV11-3; J: TRBJ2-2; D: TRBD1; DNA: TGTGCCAGCAGCCCGGACAGGGTCACCGGGGAGCTGTTTTTT; CDR3: CASSPDRVTGELFF
size: many; V: TRBV28; J: TRBJ1-1; D: TRBD1; DNA: TGTGCCAGCAGTTTCTCCGGGACAGGGTACACTGAAGCTTTCTTT; CDR3: CASSFSGTGYTEAFF
size: medium-sized; V: TRBV28; J: TRBJ1-5; D: NA; DNA: TGTGCCAGCAGCCTCAGGACCATGGTACAGCCCCAGCATTTT; CDR3: CASSLRTMVQPQHF
size: medium-sized; V: TRBV5-1; J: TRBJ1-5; D: NA; DNA: TGCGCCAGCAGCTTGGCAGGGGATACTACCAATCAGCCCCAGCATTTT; CDR3: CASSLAGDTTNQPQHF
size: many; V: TRBV11-2; J: TRBJ2-7; D: NA; DNA: TGTGCCAGCAGCTCTTTTTACGAGCAGTACTTC; CDR3: CASSSFYEQYF
size: medium-sized; V: TRBV29-1; J: TRBJ2-1; D: NA; DNA: TGCAGCGCGGGACTTCGGAATGAGCAGTTCTTC; CDR3: CSAGLRNEQFF
size: medium-sized; V: TRBV20-1; J: TRBJ2-2; D: NA; DNA: TGCAGTGCGAGGGATCAGAACACCGGGGAGCTGTTTTTT; CDR3: CSARDQNTGELFF
size: many; V: TRBV7-3; J: TRBJ2-1; D: TRBD2; DNA: TGTGCCAGCAGCACCCTAGCGGGAATTCTCAATGAGCAGTTCTTC; CDR3: CASSTLAGILNEQFF
size: many; V: TRBV2; J: TRBJ1-1; D: TRBD1; DNA: TGTGCCAGCGCCGAGGGACAGGGGTCTGAAGCTTTCTTT; CDR3: CASAEGQGSEAFF
size: many; V: TRBV5-1; J: TRBJ2-1; D: TRBD1; DNA: TGCGCCAGCAGTTCGGGACAGGTCAACAATGAGCAGTTCTTC; CDR3: CASSSGQVNNEQFF
size: NA; V: TRBV7-9; J: TRBJ1-2; D: NA; DNA: TGTGCCAGCAGCTTGGGGGTCGGGGGCGACTATGGCTACACCTTC; CDR3: CASSLGVGGDYGYTF
size: medium-sized; V: TRBV18; J: TRBJ2-2; D: TRBD1; DNA: TGTGCCAGCTCACCAAGACAGGGGGCGGACGGGGAGCTGTTTTTT; CDR3: CASSPRQGADGELFF
size: large; V: TRBV24-1; J: TRBJ2-3; D: TRBD2; DNA: TGTGCCTCGGCCGGGACTAGCGGAACAGATACGCAGTATTTT; CDR3: CASAGTSGTDTQYF